The present T cell receptor (beta chain) was sequenced within a study of blood T cell repertoires in COVID-19. For the study at large: Samples of COVID-19 (acute and convalescent) were obtained from the United States, Italy and Spain. T cells, B-cell-depleted T cells, or PBMCs supplied cDNA or gDNA.

Original data processing: Amplifying reference gene primers gave estimates of nucleated cell counts. Clones were sequenced by immunoSEQ multiplex PCR, and TCRdb holds only the in-frame ones, with some missing. V and J calls and clone size come straight from that table; D and trimming were deduced from the DNA. The data show tens of thousands of clones, approximately 92% seen once. The sample taken for sequencing was peripheral blood. The origin of this receptor is a man aged 55 to 70 with active COVID-19.

CDR3: CASSVRLAGGPTPGELFF. CDR3 sequence (DNA): TGCGCCAGCAGCGTGAGGCTAGCGGGAGGGCCGACCCCCGGGGAGCTGTTTTTT. V and J are TRBV10-1 and TRBJ2-2; TRBD2 matches 12 bases. Germline CDR1 reads WNHNN; CDR2 reads SYGVQD (reference sequence). The CDR3 spans 18 residues. Trimming at V came to 6 bases and at J to 6 bases, leaving 14 bases not matched to a gene.